These 4 T cell receptor beta chains share one sample of origin, sequenced in a study of a mutant IDH1 vaccine in newly diagnosed glioma. The time point here: baseline, week 1 (first vaccination visit). Treatment in this sample: pre-vaccination baseline after standard-of-care therapy. The repertoire was sequenced with immunoSEQ multiplex PCR; TCRdb's copy has only in-frame clones and lacks some. This sample has approximately 70,000 clones; just over 85% occur once, and the top ten carry approximately 2.6%. The sequences come from PBMCs, collected from a glioma patient treated with radiotherapy, temozolomide or both. These receptors were obtained from a young man with glioma.

This clone was observed a handful of times. The chain links TRBV6-4 to TRBJ2-1, with 11 bases aligning to TRBD2. CDR3 length equals 15 residues. Germline loops: CDR1 MRHNA, CDR2 SNTAGT. V dropped 4 bases and J dropped 5; count of bases not matched to a gene: 4. The DNA of the CDR3 is TGTGCCAGCAGTGGGTCTAGCGGGGGGAACAATGAGCAGTTCTTC. This gives the protein CASSGSSGGNNEQFF.

This chain links TRBV11-2 with TRBJ1-2; 9 nucleotides match TRBD1. There are 15 residues in the CDR3. With V trimmed by 3 bases and J by 6 bases, 8 bases remained unmatched. Germline CDR1 reads SGHAT; CDR2 reads FQNNGV. This CDR3 reads CASSFPPGQGDGYTF. CDR3 nucleotides: TGTGCCAGCAGCTTTCCTCCGGGACAGGGAGATGGCTACACCTTC. The variable domain in full, with the rest retrieved from reference TRBV11-2 and TRBJ1-2, is EAGVAQSPRYKIIEKRQSVAFWCNPISGHATLYWYQQILGQGPKLLIQFQNNGVVDDSQLPKDRFSAERLKGVDSTLKIQPAKLEDSAVYLCASSFPPGQGDGYTFGSGTRLTVV.

The chain uses TRBV5-1 and TRBJ2-7; perhaps TRBD2 as D (5 bases). V lost 0 bases, J lost 0 bases, and 13 bases lay in between. Per germline, CDR1 SGHRS and CDR2 YFSETQ. The CDR3 is made up of 16 amino acids. CDR3 in amino acids: CASSLGGNVPSYEQYF. In DNA, the CDR3 is TGCGCCAGCAGCTTGGGAGGGAATGTCCCCTCCTACGAGCAGTACTTC.

This chain connects TRBV9 to TRBJ2-3, with D perhaps TRBD1 (6 bases). CDR1 and CDR2 from the germline V gene are SGDLS and YYNGEE. This CDR3 has 15 amino acids. V lost 6 bases to trimming and J lost 0 bases, with 14 bases between them. DNA for the CDR3: TGTGCCAGCAAAAAGGGGGACCGAAGCACAGATACGCAGTATTTT. Residues: CASKKGDRSTDTQYF.